Sequencing of this T cell receptor (beta chain) was carried out in a study of cytomegalovirus exposure and HLA in healthy donors. Vbeta (60) and Jbeta (13) primers were used in the PCR. Authors' data handling: An analysis performed later counted around 80 million unique TCR beta chains (roughly 11 million of them shared). The method was immunoSEQ multiplex PCR; TCRdb's version includes in-frame clones alone and lacks a portion of them. V and J calls and clone size are copied from that table; D and trimming were computed from the DNA. The top ten clones hold approximately 2.8% of a sample with around 160,000 clones, around 68% of them seen once. The CDR3 is made up of 19 amino acids. CDR1 and CDR2 (germline): SGHDT, YYEEEE. V lost 4 bases to trimming and J lost 0 bases; unmatched junction nucleotides: 14. Regarding donors, all were healthy bone marrow donors. Comment on this clone: Its antigen is not identified.

Broader study findings: A highly shared variant cluster was judged a likely technical artifact.

V usage is TRBV5-6 and J usage is TRBJ2-1, with 9 bases lining up with TRBD2. The sequence derives from a woman between 35 and 50 years old in good health and CMV-seropositive. The sequencing input was PBMCs. The CDR3 loop reads CASSPTALRGGSSYNEQFF. The CDR3 region has the DNA TGTGCCAGCAGCCCTACCGCGTTGCGGGGGGGAAGCTCCTACAATGAGCAGTTCTTC.